Listed here are 26 T cell receptor beta chains from one sample, sequenced in a study of CD4 T cells in relation to SARS-CoV-2 and coronaviruses. Clones were read by immunoSEQ multiplex PCR, and TCRdb kept only the in-frame ones, dropping some. The sample consists of about 65,000 clones, 85% to 90% of them appearing once. CD4+ T cells from unexposed donors were obtained before the COVID-19 pandemic (2011-2018). Sequenced sample: memory CD4+ T cells from PBMCs. The origin of the receptors is a human donor in good health.

This rearrangement joins TRBV4-3 to TRBJ2-2; no reliable D call. The V end lost 0 bases, the J end lost 0 bases, and 8 bases lay between the germline ends. Looked up from germline, CDR1 is LGHNA and CDR2 is YSLEER. The CDR3 loop spans 16 amino acids. DNA for the CDR3: TGCGCCAGCAGCCAAGAGGCCGGGTCGAACACCGGGGAGCTGTTTTTT. Translated, it gives CASSQEAGSNTGELFF.

This chain joins TRBV29-1 and TRBJ2-1; 9 bases match TRBD2. V lost 6 bases and J lost 6; bases outside the gene matches: 3. Germline values: CDR1 SQVTM, CDR2 ANQGSEA. This CDR3 comprises 12 residues. The DNA of the CDR3 is TGCAGCGTCGGGCGGGGGGGCAATGAGCAGTTCTTC. Translated: CSVGRGGNEQFF.

This clone was seen once. J is TRBJ2-7 and V is TRBV6-2 or TRBV6-3, with D perhaps matching TRBD1 (6 bases). The length of the CDR3 is 13 residues. Germline CDR1 is MNHEY and CDR2 is SVGEGT. V lost 5 bases and J lost 5, with 13 bases in between. The CDR3 DNA reads TGTGCCAGCAGTAGAGGGACATACAACGAGCAGTACTTC. This sequence encodes CASSRGTYNEQYF.

This rearrangement joins TRBV5-8 to TRBJ2-3; TRBD2 matches 9 bases. The V gene's germline CDR1 is SGHTS and CDR2 YDEGEE. The V and J ends lost 1 base and 5 bases, in that order; junction bases with no gene match: 5. The CDR3 loop spans 15 amino acids. In nucleotides, the CDR3 is TGTGCCAGCAGCTTGTACCCTAGCGGGGTAGATACGCAGTATTTT. As protein: CASSLYPSGVDTQYF.

The chain links TRBV11-1 to TRBJ1-6; TRBD1 matches 9 bases. The CDR3 is 15 residues long. With 5 bases clipped from V and 8 bases from J, the junction kept 7 bases outside the gene matches. Germline V gives CDR1 SGHAT, CDR2 FQDESV (reference sequence). CDR3 bases: TGTGCCAGCAGCAAGACAGGGGGATTAGATTCACCCCTCCACTTT. Translating it yields CASSKTGGLDSPLHF.

The chain combines TRBV3-1 (or the pseudogene TRBV3-2) with TRBJ2-2, with TRBD2 matching 10 bases. J lost 1 base, V lost 5 bases, and 13 bases had no gene match. Germline V lookup: CDR1 LGHDT, CDR2 YNNKEL (reference sequence). This CDR3 has 19 residues. CDR3 DNA sequence: TGTGCCAGCAGCGCGATCCCCACTAGCGGGACCTGGAACACCGGGGAGCTGTTTTTT. Translated, it gives CASSAIPTSGTWNTGELFF.

This clone was seen only once. This rearrangement joins TRBV5-1 to TRBJ2-5; D not resolved. V was cut by 4 bases and J by 5 bases, with 12 bases left in between. The germline V gene has CDR1 SGHRS and CDR2 YFSETQ. CDR3 size: 13 residues. The CDR3 spells CASSLVGDETQYF. The CDR3 region has the DNA TGCGCCAGCAGCCTGGTTGGGGATGAGACCCAGTACTTC.

This clone was detected only once. The V gene is TRBV12-3 or TRBV12-4, the J gene TRBJ1-5; D is uncertain. The ends were cut back, 6 bases at V and 6 bases at J, with 9 bases in the middle. CDR3 size: 12 residues. The CDR3 region has the DNA TGTGCCAGCAGCCGCGTAGGTCAGCCCCAGCATTTT. It specifies CASSRVGQPQHF.

In DNA, the CDR3 is TGCGCCAGCAGCCCCTCGCGGGGGGATTCGGTGGAGCAGTTCTTC. Protein product: CASSPSRGDSVEQFF. The rearrangement joins TRBV4-1 to TRBJ2-1; TRBD2 agrees at 8 bases. The CDR3 runs to 15 residues. Germline V lookup: CDR1 MGHRA, CDR2 YSYEKL. J lost 10 bases, V lost 4 bases, and 12 bases had no gene match.

This CDR3 reads CASSLTQGAGGYTF. CDR3 nucleotides: TGTGCCAGCAGCTTAACCCAGGGGGCGGGCGGCTACACCTTC. The chain carries TRBV7-9 and TRBJ1-2; 8 nucleotides match TRBD1. The germline CDR1 and CDR2 sequences are SEHNR and FQNEAQ (reference sequence). V was clipped by 2 bases and J by 8 bases; unmatched bases: 7. There are 14 residues in the CDR3.

The V and J genes are TRBV28 and TRBJ2-5; TRBD2 aligns across 11 bases. Germline V gene lookup returns CDR1 MDHEN and CDR2 SYDVKM. Germline trimming cut 4 bases from V and 2 bases from J; bases unmatched to any gene: 12. The CDR3 runs to 18 residues. CDR3: CASSSPASGGQLQETQYF. CDR3 in DNA: TGTGCCAGCAGTTCGCCCGCTAGCGGGGGGCAACTACAAGAGACCCAGTACTTC.

The chain joins TRBV5-1 to TRBJ1-2; 7 positions agree with TRBD1. V dropped 4 bases and J dropped 5; count of bases not matched to a gene: 11. This CDR3 has 15 residues. Per germline, CDR1 SGHRS and CDR2 YFSETQ. In nucleotides, the CDR3 is TGCGCCAGCAGCCTCCAGTCACAGGGGATTTATGGCTACACCTTC. Translation: CASSLQSQGIYGYTF.

A single count supports this clone. CDR3 amino acids: CASRKGQNYGYTF. In DNA, the CDR3 is TGTGCCAGCAGAAAGGGACAGAACTATGGCTACACCTTC. The chain uses TRBV28 and TRBJ1-2, with 7 bases matching TRBD1. V gave up 6 bases and J gave up 2 bases; unmatched junction bases: 3. The CDR3 consists of 13 residues. CDR1 and CDR2 from the germline V gene are MDHEN and SYDVKM.

This chain joins TRBV3-1 (or the pseudogene TRBV3-2) and TRBJ2-3; D gene ambiguous. Per the germline V gene, CDR1 is LGHDT and CDR2 is YNNKEL (reference sequence). The CDR3 sequence is 15 residues long. Trimming pared 4 bases from V and 0 bases from J, leaving 11 bases between. Written as DNA, the CDR3 is TGTGCCAGCAGCCGAGCCTACGGTAGCACAGATACGCAGTATTTT. This sequence encodes CASSRAYGSTDTQYF.

V usage is TRBV7-3 and J usage is TRBJ1-2; D is unresolved. The ends were cut back, 2 bases at V and 3 bases at J, with 10 bases in the middle. The CDR3 consists of 14 residues. Germline V gene lookup returns CDR1 SGHTA and CDR2 FQGTGA. The CDR3 DNA reads TGTGCCAGCAGCTTAGGAGGATCCGACTATGGCTACACCTTC. Amino acids: CASSLGGSDYGYTF.

This clone has only one observation. CDR3 residues: CSVGTEGAGVHEKLFF. The DNA for the CDR3 is TGCAGCGTTGGGACCGAAGGGGCAGGGGTTCATGAAAAACTGTTTTTT. The J gene is TRBJ1-4, the V gene TRBV29-1; a weak D match, TRBD1 (6 bases). CDR3 size: 16 residues. V dropped 4 bases and J dropped 6 bases, with 21 bases sitting between them. The germline CDR1 and CDR2 sequences are SQVTM and ANQGSEA.

DNA of the CDR3: TGTGCCAGCAGTGTTGAGGGTGGGGACGGCTACACCTTC. This sequence encodes CASSVEGGDGYTF. This rearrangement joins TRBV2 to TRBJ1-2, with D tentatively TRBD1 (5 bases). V was cut by 4 bases and J by 8 bases, with 14 bases left in between. The V gene's germline CDR1 is SNHLY and CDR2 FYNNEI. The CDR3 contains 13 residues.

V gene TRBV2 combines with J gene TRBJ1-2, with D maybe TRBD1 (5 bases). Per the germline V gene, CDR1 is SNHLY and CDR2 is FYNNEI. Trimming cost V 3 bases and J 3 bases, with 8 bases left between them. This CDR3 comprises 13 residues. The CDR3: CASSDEGYYGYTF. CDR3 coding DNA: TGTGCCAGCAGTGACGAGGGGTACTATGGCTACACCTTC.

The chain uses TRBV4-3 and TRBJ2-2; no clear D gene. This CDR3 contains 15 residues. Germline V lookup: CDR1 LGHNA, CDR2 YSLEER. The V end lost 4 bases, the J end lost 6 bases, and 15 bases lay between the germline ends. The CDR3 sequence: CASSRSPPFSGELFF. The CDR3 nucleotides are TGCGCCAGCAGCCGATCACCGCCTTTTTCCGGGGAGCTGTTTTTT.

The rearrangement joins TRBV9 to TRBJ1-2; 7 bases match TRBD1. Looked up from germline, CDR1 is SGDLS and CDR2 is YYNGEE. The CDR3 runs 17 residues. Trimming cost V 5 bases and J 1 base; bases outside gene matches: 14. CDR3 amino acids: CASSGKLGTEDNYGYTF. As DNA, the CDR3 is TGTGCCAGCAGTGGGAAACTTGGGACAGAAGATAACTATGGCTACACCTTC.

The chain is built from TRBV10-3 and TRBJ2-1; 9 bases line up with TRBD1. J lost 1 base, V lost 7 bases, and 14 bases had no gene match. Germline CDR1 ENHRY, CDR2 SYGVKD. This CDR3 region has 18 residues. Here the CDR3 DNA reads TGTGCCATCAAGCCGGGACAGGGAGAATTACCGTCCTACAATGAGCAGTTCTTC. Translated: CAIKPGQGELPSYNEQFF.

V and J are TRBV15 and TRBJ2-7; 7 nucleotides match TRBD2. Germline V gives CDR1 LNHNV, CDR2 YYDKDF (reference sequence). This CDR3 spans 17 amino acids. V lost 1 base and J lost 6; bases outside the gene matches: 15. The CDR3, as DNA: TGTGCCACCAGCAGAGCGGTTGGGAGGGATGCCCTGGGCGAGCAGTACTTC. It specifies CATSRAVGRDALGEQYF. Full variable domain (remainder filled in from reference TRBV15 and TRBJ2-7): DAMVIQNPRYQVTQFGKPVTLSCSQTLNHNVMYWYQQKSSQAPKLLFHYYDKDFNNEADTPDNFQSRRPNTSFCFLDIRSPGLGDTAMYLCATSRAVGRDALGEQYFGPGTRLTVT.

The chain employs TRBV27 and TRBJ1-4, with 7 bases identical to TRBD1. This CDR3 region has 15 residues. Germline loops: CDR1 MNHEY, CDR2 SMNVEV (reference sequence). V lost 6 bases, J lost 5 bases, and 9 bases stayed unmatched. The CDR3 DNA is TGTGCCAGCAGGCGTGGCGACAGGGAGAATGAAAAACTGTTTTTT. The encoded protein is CASRRGDRENEKLFF.

This clone was seen once. This chain joins TRBV18 and TRBJ2-7, with TRBD1 matching over 7 bases. Looked up from germline, CDR1 is KGHSH and CDR2 is LQKENI. Germline trimming cut 6 bases from V and 6 bases from J; bases unmatched to any gene: 5. The CDR3 contains 12 residues. For the CDR3, the DNA is TGTGCCAGCTCCCCAGACAGGGTCGAGCAGTACTTC. The encoded protein is CASSPDRVEQYF.

The V gene is TRBV11-2, the J gene TRBJ1-1; D is perhaps TRBD1 (5 bases). Germline CDR1 and CDR2: SGHAT and FQNNGV. The V end lost 2 bases, the J end lost 7 bases, and 5 bases lay between the germline ends. The CDR3 runs to 11 residues. CDR3 in DNA: TGTGCCAGCAGCTTACAGGGTGAAGCTTTCTTT. This gives the protein CASSLQGEAFF. Full variable domain (missing parts from reference TRBV11-2 and TRBJ1-1): EAGVAQSPRYKIIEKRQSVAFWCNPISGHATLYWYQQILGQGPKLLIQFQNNGVVDDSQLPKDRFSAERLKGVDSTLKIQPAKLEDSAVYLCASSLQGEAFFGQGTRLTVV.

The chain links TRBV3-1 (or the pseudogene TRBV3-2) to TRBJ1-1; D is undetermined. Looked up from germline, CDR1 is LGHDT and CDR2 is YNNKEL (reference sequence). The CDR3 runs to 11 residues. Trimming stripped 4 bases from V and 10 bases from J, with 10 bases between. CDR3 nucleotides: TGTGCCAGCAGCCGTAATTGGGTAGCTTTCTTT. It codes for CASSRNWVAFF.